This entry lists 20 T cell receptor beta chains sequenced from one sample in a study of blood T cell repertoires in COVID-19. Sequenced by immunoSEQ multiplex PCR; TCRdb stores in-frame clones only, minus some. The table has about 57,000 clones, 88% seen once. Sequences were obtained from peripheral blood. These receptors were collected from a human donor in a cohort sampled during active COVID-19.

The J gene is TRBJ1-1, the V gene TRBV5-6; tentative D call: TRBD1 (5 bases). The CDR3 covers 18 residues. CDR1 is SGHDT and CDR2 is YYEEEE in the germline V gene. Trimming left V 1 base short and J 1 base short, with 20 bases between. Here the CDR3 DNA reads TGTGCCAGCAGCTTGTTGTTTGTGGGCAGGGCCAAGAACACTGAAGCTTTCTTT. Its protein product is CASSLLFVGRAKNTEAFF.

The CDR3 nucleotides read TGTGCCAGCAGTGAAAGAGGGGGCTATACCGGGGAGCTGTTTTTT. Its translation: CASSERGGYTGELFF. The genes are TRBV2 and TRBJ2-2, with 7 bases aligning to TRBD1. There are 15 residues in the CDR3. Germline CDR1 and CDR2: SNHLY and FYNNEI. The ends lost 2 bases at V and 5 bases at J; junction bases unmatched: 5.

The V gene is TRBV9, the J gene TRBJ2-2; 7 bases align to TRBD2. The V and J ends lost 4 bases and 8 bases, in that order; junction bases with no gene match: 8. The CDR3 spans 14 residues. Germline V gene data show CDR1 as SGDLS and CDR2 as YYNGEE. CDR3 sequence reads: CASSLRLASGELFF. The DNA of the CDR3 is TGTGCCAGCAGCCTTCGACTAGCATCAGGGGAGCTGTTTTTT.

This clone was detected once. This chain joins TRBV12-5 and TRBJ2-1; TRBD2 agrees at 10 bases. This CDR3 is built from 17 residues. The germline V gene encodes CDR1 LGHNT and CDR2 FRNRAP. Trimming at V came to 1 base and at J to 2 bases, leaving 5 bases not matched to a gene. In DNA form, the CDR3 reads TGTGCTAGTGGTTTGGGCCTAGCGGGGGCCGCCTACAATGAGCAGTTCTTC. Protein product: CASGLGLAGAAYNEQFF.

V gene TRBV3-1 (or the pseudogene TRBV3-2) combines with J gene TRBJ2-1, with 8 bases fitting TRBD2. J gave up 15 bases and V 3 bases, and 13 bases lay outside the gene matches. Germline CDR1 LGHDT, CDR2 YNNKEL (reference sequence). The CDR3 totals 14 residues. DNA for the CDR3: TGTGCCAGCAGCCAGAAACTAGCGGCCCTAATGCTGTTCTTC. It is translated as CASSQKLAALMLFF.

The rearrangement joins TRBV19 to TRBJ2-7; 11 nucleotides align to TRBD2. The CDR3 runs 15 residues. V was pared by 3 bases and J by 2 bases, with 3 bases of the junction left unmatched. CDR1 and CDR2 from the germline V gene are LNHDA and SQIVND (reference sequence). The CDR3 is CASSMLAGGTYEQYF. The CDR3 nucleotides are TGTGCCAGTAGTATGCTAGCGGGAGGTACCTACGAGCAGTACTTC.

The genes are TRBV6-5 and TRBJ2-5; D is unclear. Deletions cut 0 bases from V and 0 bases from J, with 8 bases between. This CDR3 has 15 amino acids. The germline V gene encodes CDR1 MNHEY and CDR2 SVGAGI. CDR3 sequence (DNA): TGTGCCAGCAGTTACTCATGGGCTAACCAAGAGACCCAGTACTTC. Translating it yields CASSYSWANQETQYF.

This CDR3 reads CASSSPTRGPGETQYF. The CDR3 DNA follows: TGTGCCAGCAGCTCTCCGACGCGGGGGCCCGGGGAGACCCAGTACTTC. The genes are TRBV5-4 and TRBJ2-5; TRBD2 might be the D (7 bases). V was pared by 3 bases and J by 5 bases, with 20 bases between. The CDR3 sequence is 16 residues long. Per germline, CDR1 SGHNT and CDR2 YYREEE (reference sequence).

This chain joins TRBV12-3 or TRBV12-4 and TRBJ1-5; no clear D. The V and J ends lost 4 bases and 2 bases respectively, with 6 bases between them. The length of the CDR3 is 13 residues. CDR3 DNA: TGTGCCAGCAGTTCTTCCCGCAATCAGCCCCAGCATTTT. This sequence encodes CASSSSRNQPQHF.

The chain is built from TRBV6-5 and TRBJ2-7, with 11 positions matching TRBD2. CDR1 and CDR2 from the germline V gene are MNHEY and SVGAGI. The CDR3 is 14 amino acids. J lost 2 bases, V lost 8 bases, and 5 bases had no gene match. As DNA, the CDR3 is TGTGCCAGCGGGACTAGCGGAGGCCCCTACGAGCAGTACTTC. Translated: CASGTSGGPYEQYF.

CDR3 amino acids: CASSELREGDNEQFF. The DNA for the CDR3 is TGTGCCAGCAGTGAGTTGCGGGAGGGGGACAATGAGCAGTTCTTC. The V gene is TRBV2, the J gene TRBJ2-1, with 9 positions matching TRBD2. Germline values: CDR1 SNHLY, CDR2 FYNNEI. This CDR3 has 15 residues. V shed 3 bases, J shed 5 bases, and the junction held 5 bases outside the gene matches.

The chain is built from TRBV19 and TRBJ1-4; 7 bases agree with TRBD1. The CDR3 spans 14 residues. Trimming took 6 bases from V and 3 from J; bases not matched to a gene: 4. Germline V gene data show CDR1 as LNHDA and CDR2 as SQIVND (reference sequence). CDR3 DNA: TGTGCCAGTAGCCACGGGACAGCTAATGAAAAACTGTTTTTT. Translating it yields CASSHGTANEKLFF.

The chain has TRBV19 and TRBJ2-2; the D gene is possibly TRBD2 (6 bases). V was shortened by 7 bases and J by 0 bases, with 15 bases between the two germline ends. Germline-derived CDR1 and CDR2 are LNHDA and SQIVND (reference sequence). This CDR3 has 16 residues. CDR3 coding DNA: TGTGCCAGTACCCTAAGGGGAGGAGCGAACACCGGGGAGCTGTTTTTT. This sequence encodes CASTLRGGANTGELFF.

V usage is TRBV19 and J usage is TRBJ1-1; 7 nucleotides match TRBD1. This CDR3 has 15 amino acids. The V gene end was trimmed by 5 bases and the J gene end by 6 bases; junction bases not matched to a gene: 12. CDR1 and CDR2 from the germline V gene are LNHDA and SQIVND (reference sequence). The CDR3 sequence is CASSHADRARAEAFF. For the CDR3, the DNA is TGTGCCAGTAGTCATGCTGACAGGGCTCGGGCTGAAGCTTTCTTT.

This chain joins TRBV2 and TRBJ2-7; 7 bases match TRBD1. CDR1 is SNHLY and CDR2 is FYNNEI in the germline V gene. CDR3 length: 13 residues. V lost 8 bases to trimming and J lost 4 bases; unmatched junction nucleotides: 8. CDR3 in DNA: TGTGCCAGCCATAAAGGGGGACAGTACGAGCAGTACTTC. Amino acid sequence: CASHKGGQYEQYF. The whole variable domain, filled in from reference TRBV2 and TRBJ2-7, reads EPEVTQTPSHQVTQMGQEVILRCVPISNHLYFYWYRQILGQKVEFLVSFYNNEISEKSEIFDDQFSVERPDGSNFTLKIRSTKLEDSAMYFCASHKGGQYEQYFGPGTRLTVT.

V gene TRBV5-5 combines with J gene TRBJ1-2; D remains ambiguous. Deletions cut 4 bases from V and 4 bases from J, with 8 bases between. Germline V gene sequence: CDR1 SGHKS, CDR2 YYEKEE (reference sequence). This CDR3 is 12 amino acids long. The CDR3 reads CASSMDSYGYTF. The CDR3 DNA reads TGTGCCAGCAGCATGGACTCCTATGGCTACACCTTC.

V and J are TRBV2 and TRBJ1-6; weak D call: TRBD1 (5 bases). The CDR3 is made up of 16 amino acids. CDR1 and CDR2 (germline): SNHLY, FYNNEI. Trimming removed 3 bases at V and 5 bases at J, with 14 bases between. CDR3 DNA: TGTGCCAGCAGTGAGCAGGGCCTCTGGAATAATTCACCCCTCCACTTT. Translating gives CASSEQGLWNNSPLHF.

CDR3 sequence (DNA): TGTGCCAGCTCACCCGGGGTAGCGGGCTCCACAGATACGCAGTATTTT. Its translation is CASSPGVAGSTDTQYF. The rearrangement joins TRBV18 to TRBJ2-3; 7 bases align to TRBD2. V shed 3 bases, J shed 2 bases, and the junction held 8 bases outside the gene matches. Germline values: CDR1 KGHSH, CDR2 LQKENI. The CDR3 loop spans 16 amino acids.

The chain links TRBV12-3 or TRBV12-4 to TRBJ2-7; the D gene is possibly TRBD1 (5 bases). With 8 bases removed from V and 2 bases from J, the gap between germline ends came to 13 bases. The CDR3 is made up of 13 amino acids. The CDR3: CASPSRGAYEQYF. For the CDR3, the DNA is TGTGCCAGCCCCTCAAGGGGCGCCTACGAGCAGTACTTC.

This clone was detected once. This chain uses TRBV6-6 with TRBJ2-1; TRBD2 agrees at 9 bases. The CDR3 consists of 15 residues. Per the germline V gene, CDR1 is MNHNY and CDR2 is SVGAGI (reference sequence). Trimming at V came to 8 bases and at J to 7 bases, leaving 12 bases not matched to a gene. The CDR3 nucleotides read TGTGCCAGCGGGGGACTAGCACCCCGAGGGAATGAGCAGTTCTTC. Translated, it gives CASGGLAPRGNEQFF.